The 21 T cell receptor beta chains below all came from one sample that was sequenced in a study of control samples from healthy donors and cancer patients. This table comes from immunoSEQ multiplex PCR, and its TCRdb copy is limited to in-frame clones, with some not included. The sample comprises about 54,000 clones, almost 96% of which are singletons, and around 1.9% rests with the top ten. The source material was blood. These receptors originate from a woman between 25 and 40 years old in good health.

CDR3 loop: CASSLEASGDEQFF. CDR3 sequence (DNA): TGTGCCAGCAGCTTAGAGGCTAGCGGTGATGAGCAGTTCTTC. The chain links TRBV11-2 to TRBJ2-1; TRBD2 aligns across 7 bases. The V and J ends lost 0 bases and 8 bases, in that order; junction bases with no gene match: 4. CDR1 is SGHAT, CDR2 FQNNGV, per germline. This CDR3 is 14 amino acids long. Complete variable domain (other parts from reference TRBV11-2 and TRBJ2-1): EAGVAQSPRYKIIEKRQSVAFWCNPISGHATLYWYQQILGQGPKLLIQFQNNGVVDDSQLPKDRFSAERLKGVDSTLKIQPAKLEDSAVYLCASSLEASGDEQFFGPGTRLTVL.

On this clone itself: Other DNA sequences in this specimen translate into the identical CDR3. This chain uses TRBV11-3 with TRBJ2-2; TRBD1 matches at 9 bases. The V segment lost 4 bases and the J segment 7 bases; nucleotides outside the gene matches: 7. CDR1 is SGHNT and CDR2 is YENEEA in the germline V gene. The CDR3 totals 15 residues. DNA of the CDR3: TGTGCCAGCAGCTCCGCCGGGACAGGGTTCGGGGAGCTGTTTTTT. Translation gives CASSSAGTGFGELFF.

The sample holds one count of this clone. The chain uses TRBV7-2 and TRBJ1-3; D may be TRBD1 (6 bases). This CDR3 comprises 15 residues. Germline CDR1 SGHTA, CDR2 FQGNSA. The V end lost 0 bases, the J end lost 4 bases, and 10 bases lay between the germline ends. In DNA, the CDR3 is TGTGCCAGCAGCTTAGCCAGGGGTGTCGGAAACACCATATATTTT. Protein: CASSLARGVGNTIYF.

The chain uses TRBV28 and TRBJ1-2; TRBD1 is a possible D gene (5 bases). The CDR3 runs 14 residues. Germline assignment: CDR1 MDHEN and CDR2 SYDVKM. Trimming took 5 bases from V and 9 from J, leaving 19 bases between them. CDR3 nucleotides: TGTGCCAGCAGTACCTCCCAGGGCCTATCTCGCTACACCTTC. Translation: CASSTSQGLSRYTF.

This chain links TRBV24-1 with TRBJ1-5; D is uncertain. V was clipped by 9 bases and J by 2 bases, with 19 bases between them. This CDR3 has 16 residues. Germline V gene sequence: CDR1 KGHDR, CDR2 SFDVKD. The CDR3 is CATPLPRHNGNQPQHF. In nucleotides, the CDR3 is TGTGCCACCCCCCTCCCGCGTCATAATGGCAATCAGCCCCAGCATTTT.

The chain combines TRBV7-9 with TRBJ1-5; D is ambiguous. Trimming cost V 3 bases and J 3 bases, with 3 bases left between them. This CDR3 has 12 amino acids. Germline V gives CDR1 SEHNR, CDR2 FQNEAQ (reference sequence). The CDR3 DNA reads TGTGCCAGCAGCTTCCCCAATCAGCCCCAGCATTTT. This encodes CASSFPNQPQHF.

This clone is a singleton in its sample. The chain carries TRBV19 and TRBJ1-5, with 7 bases fitting TRBD1. J lost 2 bases, V lost 6 bases, and 7 bases had no gene match. The CDR3 covers 15 residues. The germline CDR1 and CDR2 sequences are LNHDA and SQIVND (reference sequence). CDR3 DNA: TGTGCCAGTAGACCACAGGGGTCCGGCAATCAGCCCCAGCATTTT. It specifies CASRPQGSGNQPQHF.

A single count supports this clone. The rearrangement uses TRBV21-1 and TRBJ1-3. TRBV21-1 is a known pseudogene. There are 16 residues in the CDR3. The CDR3 here is CASSKAVDASGNTIYF. The CDR3 region has the DNA TGTGCCAGCAGCAAGGCAGTGGACGCCTCTGGAAACACCATATATTTT.

The genes are TRBV19 and TRBJ2-7, with 8 bases matching TRBD1. The J segment lost 4 bases and the V segment lost 4 bases, leaving 9 bases of the junction unmatched. Germline CDR1 is LNHDA and CDR2 is SQIVND (reference sequence). The CDR3 contains 15 residues. The CDR3 DNA is TGTGCCAGTAGTACAGAGACAGGGGTCTTTTACGAGCAGTACTTC. As protein: CASSTETGVFYEQYF.

In regard to this clone: A junction end diverges from the germline sequence, so it may reflect a read error. This chain uses TRBV2 with TRBJ1-3; D call uncertain. Germline V gene lookup returns CDR1 SNHLY and CDR2 FYNNEI. This CDR3 has 12 residues. CDR3 amino acids: CASRGQRRTRNF. CDR3 DNA: TGTGCCAGCAGGGGCCAGCGGAGGACTAGGAATTTT.

The chain couples TRBV6-1 to TRBJ2-1; tentative D call: TRBD2 (6 bases). Trimming cost V 0 bases and J 7 bases, with 13 bases left between them. The CDR3 totals 15 residues. Germline CDR1 is MNHNS and CDR2 is SASEGT. Here the CDR3 DNA reads TGTGCCAGCAGTGAAGCCGGGGGAAGGGCGAATGAGCAGTTCTTC. It encodes CASSEAGGRANEQFF.

This clone was observed a handful of times. This chain connects TRBV27 to TRBJ2-7, with D perhaps assigned TRBD1 or TRBD2 (5 bases each). Germline assignment: CDR1 MNHEY and CDR2 SMNVEV (reference sequence). This CDR3 spans 15 amino acids. Trimming took off 8 bases at V and 0 bases at J, with 17 bases between the two ends. The CDR3 reads CASGPGHKLSYEQYF. CDR3 nucleotide sequence: TGTGCCAGCGGGCCGGGGCATAAGCTCTCCTACGAGCAGTACTTC.

The chain has TRBV12-3 or TRBV12-4 and TRBJ2-2; D might be TRBD2 (6 bases). The CDR3 runs to 13 residues. V was trimmed by 10 bases and J by 7 bases, leaving 16 bases between them. The CDR3 here is CAIPGRDNGELFF. CDR3 DNA sequence: TGTGCCATTCCCGGGCGGGATAACGGGGAGCTGTTTTTT.

This sequence joins TRBV11-2 and TRBJ2-3; no reliable D call. The V gene's germline CDR1 is SGHAT and CDR2 FQNNGV. The CDR3 extends over 12 amino acids. Trimming removed 1 base at V and 4 bases at J, with 3 bases between. CDR3 DNA: TGTGCCAGCAGCTTAGTGTCAGATACGCAGTATTTT. This translates into CASSLVSDTQYF. Full variable domain (outside the CDR3, taken from reference TRBV11-2 and TRBJ2-3): EAGVAQSPRYKIIEKRQSVAFWCNPISGHATLYWYQQILGQGPKLLIQFQNNGVVDDSQLPKDRFSAERLKGVDSTLKIQPAKLEDSAVYLCASSLVSDTQYFGPGTRLTVL.

This sequence joins TRBV15 and TRBJ2-1, with 15 bases lining up with TRBD2. The CDR3 totals 17 residues. Per germline, CDR1 LNHNV and CDR2 YYDKDF (reference sequence). V trimming: 1 base; J trimming: 10 bases; junction bases outside the gene matches: 8. CDR3 DNA sequence: TGTGCCACCAGCAGAGTCCGGGGACTAGCGGGAGGCAAGGAGCAGTTCTTC. It yields the protein CATSRVRGLAGGKEQFF.

The chain employs TRBV7-2 and TRBJ2-3; the D is unclear. The CDR3 is 13 amino acids. Trimming removed 6 bases from V and 4 bases from J, with 11 bases in between. Germline lookup yields CDR1 SGHTA and CDR2 FQGNSA. The CDR3 DNA sequence: TGTGCCAGCAGTCCCCCGGCCTCAGATACGCAGTATTTT. This encodes CASSPPASDTQYF.

V usage is TRBV27 and J usage is TRBJ2-7; 8 nucleotides match TRBD2. The germline V gene has CDR1 MNHEY and CDR2 SMNVEV (reference sequence). The CDR3 consists of 15 residues. Trimming removed 5 bases from V and 6 bases from J; junction bases left unmatched: 12. The DNA for the CDR3 is TGTGCCAGCAGTCCCGGTGCTAGCGGGTCTCCCGAGCAGTACTTC. Its protein is CASSPGASGSPEQYF.

The rearrangement links TRBV28 to TRBJ1-3; possible D gene TRBD1, 5 bases. The CDR3 loop spans 15 amino acids. The germline V gene has CDR1 MDHEN and CDR2 SYDVKM. The V gene lost 7 bases and the J gene lost 1 base, with 14 bases spanning the gap. CDR3: CASNLGAGSGNTIYF. CDR3 coding DNA: TGTGCCAGCAACTTAGGGGCGGGTTCTGGAAACACCATATATTTT. Supplemented by reference TRBV28 and TRBJ1-3, the full variable domain reads DVKVTQSSRYLVKRTGEKVFLECVQDMDHENMFWYRQDPGLGLRLIYFSYDVKMKEKGDIPEGYSVSREKKERFSLILESASTNQTSMYLCASNLGAGSGNTIYFGEGSWLTVV.

J is TRBJ2-1 and V is TRBV9; either TRBD1 or TRBD2 may supply D (5 bases each). This CDR3 has 15 amino acids. From germline, CDR1 is SGDLS and CDR2 YYNGEE. Trimming pared 2 bases from V and 3 bases from J, leaving 12 bases between. The CDR3 nucleotides read TGTGCCAGCAGCGTGGGGACCGGCGGCTACAATGAGCAGTTCTTC. Translating gives CASSVGTGGYNEQFF.

The chain couples TRBV5-1 to TRBJ2-2, with D perhaps given as TRBD1 or TRBD2 (5 bases each). The CDR3 has 14 residues. V was clipped by 4 bases and J by 5 bases, with 12 bases between them. Per the germline V gene, CDR1 is SGHRS and CDR2 is YFSETQ. The DNA for the CDR3 is TGCGCCAGCAGCGGGGGAATTTTTACCGGGGAGCTGTTTTTT. Translation gives CASSGGIFTGELFF.

Note on this clone: Other DNA sequences from this sample encode an identical CDR3 as well. This chain connects TRBV14 to TRBJ2-2; 9 bases align to TRBD2. V was clipped by 4 bases and J by 4 bases; unmatched bases: 4. Looked up from germline, CDR1 is SGHDN and CDR2 is FVKESK. The CDR3 has 15 residues. The CDR3 here is CASSPYSGGTGELFF. The CDR3 nucleotides read TGTGCCAGCAGCCCCTATAGCGGGGGCACCGGGGAGCTGTTTTTT.